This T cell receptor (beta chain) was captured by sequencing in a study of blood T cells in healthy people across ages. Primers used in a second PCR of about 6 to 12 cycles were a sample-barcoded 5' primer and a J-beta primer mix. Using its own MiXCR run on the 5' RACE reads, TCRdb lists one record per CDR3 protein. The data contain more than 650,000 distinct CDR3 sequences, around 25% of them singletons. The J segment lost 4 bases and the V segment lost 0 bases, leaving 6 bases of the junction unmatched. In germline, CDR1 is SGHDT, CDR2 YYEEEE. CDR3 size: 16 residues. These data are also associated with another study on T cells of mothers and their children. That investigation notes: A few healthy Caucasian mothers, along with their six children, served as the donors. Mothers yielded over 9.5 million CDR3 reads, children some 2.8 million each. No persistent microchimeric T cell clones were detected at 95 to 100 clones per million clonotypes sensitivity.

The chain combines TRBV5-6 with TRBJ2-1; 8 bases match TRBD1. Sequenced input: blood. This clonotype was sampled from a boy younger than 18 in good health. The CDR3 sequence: CASSLVQGAPYNEQFF. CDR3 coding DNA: TGTGCCAGCAGCTTGGTTCAGGGGGCCCCTTACAATGAGCAGTTCTTC. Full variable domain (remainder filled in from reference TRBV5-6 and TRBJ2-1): DAGVTQSPTHLIKTRGQQVTLRCSPKSGHDTVSWYQQALGQGPQFIFQYYEEEERQRGNFPDRFSGHQFPNYSSELNVNALLLGDSALYLCASSLVQGAPYNEQFFGPGTRLTVL.